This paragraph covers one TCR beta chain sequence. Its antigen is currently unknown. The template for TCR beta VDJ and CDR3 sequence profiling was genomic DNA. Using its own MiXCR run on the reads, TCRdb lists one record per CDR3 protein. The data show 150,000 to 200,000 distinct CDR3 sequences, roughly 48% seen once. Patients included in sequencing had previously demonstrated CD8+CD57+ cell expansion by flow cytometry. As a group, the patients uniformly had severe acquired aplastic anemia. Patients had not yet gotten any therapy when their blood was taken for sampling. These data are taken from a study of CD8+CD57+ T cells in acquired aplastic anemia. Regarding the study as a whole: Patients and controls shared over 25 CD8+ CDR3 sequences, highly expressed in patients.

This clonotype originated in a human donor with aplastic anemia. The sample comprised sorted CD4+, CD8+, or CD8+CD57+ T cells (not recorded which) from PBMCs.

CDR3 region: CASSMTSGGEQYF. CDR3 bases: TGTGCCAGCAGCATGACTAGCGGTGGCGAGCAGTACTTC. V is TRBV7-3 and J is TRBJ2-7, with 9 bases fitting TRBD2. The V gene end was trimmed by 5 bases and the J gene end by 6 bases; junction bases not matched to a gene: 5. Germline V gene lookup returns CDR1 SGHTA and CDR2 FQGTGA. The length of the CDR3 is 13 residues.